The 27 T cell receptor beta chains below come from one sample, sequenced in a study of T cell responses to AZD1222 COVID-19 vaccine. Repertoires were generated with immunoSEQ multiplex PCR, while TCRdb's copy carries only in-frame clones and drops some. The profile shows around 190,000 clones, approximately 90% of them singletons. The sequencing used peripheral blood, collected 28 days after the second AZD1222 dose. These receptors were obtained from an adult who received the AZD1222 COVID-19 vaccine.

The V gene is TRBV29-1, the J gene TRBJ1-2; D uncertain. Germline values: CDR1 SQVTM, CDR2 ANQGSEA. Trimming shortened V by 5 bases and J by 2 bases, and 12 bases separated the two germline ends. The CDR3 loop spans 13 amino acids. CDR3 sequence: CSVIMGSNYGYTF. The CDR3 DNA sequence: TGCAGCGTTATTATGGGGTCCAACTATGGCTACACCTTC.

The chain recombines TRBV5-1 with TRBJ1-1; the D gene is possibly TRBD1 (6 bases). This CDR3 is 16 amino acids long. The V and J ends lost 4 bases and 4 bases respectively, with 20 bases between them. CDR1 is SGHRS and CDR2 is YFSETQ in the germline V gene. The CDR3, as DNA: TGCGCCAGCAGCAAGGAACTGGGGGCAATGGTCACTGAAGCTTTCTTT. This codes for CASSKELGAMVTEAFF.

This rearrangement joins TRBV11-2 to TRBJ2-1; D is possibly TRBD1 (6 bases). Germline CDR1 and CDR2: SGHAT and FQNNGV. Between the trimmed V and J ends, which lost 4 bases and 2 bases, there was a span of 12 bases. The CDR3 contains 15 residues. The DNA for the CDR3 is TGTGCCAGCAGCTCCACAGGGTCTCCCTACAATGAGCAGTTCTTC. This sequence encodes CASSSTGSPYNEQFF.

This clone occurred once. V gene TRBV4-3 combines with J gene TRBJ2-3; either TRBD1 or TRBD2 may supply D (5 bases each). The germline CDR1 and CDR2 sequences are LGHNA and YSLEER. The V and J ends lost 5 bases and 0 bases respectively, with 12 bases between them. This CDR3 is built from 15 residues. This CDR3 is CASSSRRDSTDTQYF. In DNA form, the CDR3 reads TGCGCCAGCAGCTCTAGACGGGACAGCACAGATACGCAGTATTTT.

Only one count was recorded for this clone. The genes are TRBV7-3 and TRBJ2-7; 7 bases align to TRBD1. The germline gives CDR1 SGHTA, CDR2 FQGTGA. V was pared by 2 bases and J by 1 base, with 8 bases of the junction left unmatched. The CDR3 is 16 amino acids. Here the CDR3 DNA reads TGTGCCAGCAGCTTATTTGGTGGGGACAGTTCCTACGAGCAGTACTTC. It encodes CASSLFGGDSSYEQYF.

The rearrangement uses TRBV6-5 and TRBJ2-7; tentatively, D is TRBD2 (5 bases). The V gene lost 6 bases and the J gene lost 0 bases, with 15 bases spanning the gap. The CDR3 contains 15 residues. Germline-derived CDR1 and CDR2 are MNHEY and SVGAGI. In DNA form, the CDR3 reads TGTGCCAGCAGACCTCATAAAGGGAGCTCCTACGAGCAGTACTTC. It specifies CASRPHKGSSYEQYF.

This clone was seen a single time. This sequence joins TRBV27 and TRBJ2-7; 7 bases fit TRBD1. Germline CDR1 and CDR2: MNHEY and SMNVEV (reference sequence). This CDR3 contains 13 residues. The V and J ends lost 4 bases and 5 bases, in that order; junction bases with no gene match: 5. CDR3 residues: CASSYTGADEQYF. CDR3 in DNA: TGTGCCAGCAGTTACACAGGGGCCGACGAGCAGTACTTC.

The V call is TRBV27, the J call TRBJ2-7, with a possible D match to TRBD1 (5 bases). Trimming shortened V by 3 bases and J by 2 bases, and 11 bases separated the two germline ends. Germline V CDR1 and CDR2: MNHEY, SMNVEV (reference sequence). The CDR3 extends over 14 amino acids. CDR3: CASSFQGIPYEQYF. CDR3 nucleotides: TGTGCCAGCAGTTTTCAGGGTATCCCCTACGAGCAGTACTTC.

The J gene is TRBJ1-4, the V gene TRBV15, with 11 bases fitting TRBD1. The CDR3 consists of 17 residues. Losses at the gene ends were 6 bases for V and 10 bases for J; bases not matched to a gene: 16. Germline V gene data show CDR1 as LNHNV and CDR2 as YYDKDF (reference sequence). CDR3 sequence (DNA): TGTGCCACCAGAAAGCCGGGACAGGGGGATCAAGGTGGAAAACTGTTTTTT. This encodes CATRKPGQGDQGGKLFF.

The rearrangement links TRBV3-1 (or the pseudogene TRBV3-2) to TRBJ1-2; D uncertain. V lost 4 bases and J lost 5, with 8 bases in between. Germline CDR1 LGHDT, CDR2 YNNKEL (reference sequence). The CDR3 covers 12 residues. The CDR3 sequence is CASSLVGYGYTF. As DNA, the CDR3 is TGTGCCAGCAGCCTGGTTGGATATGGCTACACCTTC.

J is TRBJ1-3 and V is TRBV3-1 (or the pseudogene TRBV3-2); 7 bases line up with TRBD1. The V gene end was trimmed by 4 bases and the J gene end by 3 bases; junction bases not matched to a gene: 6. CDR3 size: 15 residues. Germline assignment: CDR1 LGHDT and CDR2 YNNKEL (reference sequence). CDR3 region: CASSRQGSSGNTIYF. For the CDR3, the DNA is TGTGCCAGCAGCCGACAGGGAAGTAGTGGAAACACCATATATTTT.

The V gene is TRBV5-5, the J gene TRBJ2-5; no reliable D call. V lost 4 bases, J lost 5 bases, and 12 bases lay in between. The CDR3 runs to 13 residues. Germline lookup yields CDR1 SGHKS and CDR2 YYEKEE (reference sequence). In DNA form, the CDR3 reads TGTGCCAGCAGCCCTGACATCGACGAGACCCAGTACTTC. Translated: CASSPDIDETQYF.

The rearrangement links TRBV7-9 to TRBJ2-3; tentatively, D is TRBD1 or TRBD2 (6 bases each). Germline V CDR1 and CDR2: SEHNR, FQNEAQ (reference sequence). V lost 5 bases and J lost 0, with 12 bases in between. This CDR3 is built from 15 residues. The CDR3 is CASSAPGASTDTQYF. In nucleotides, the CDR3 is TGTGCCAGCAGCGCCCCGGGGGCCAGCACAGATACGCAGTATTTT.

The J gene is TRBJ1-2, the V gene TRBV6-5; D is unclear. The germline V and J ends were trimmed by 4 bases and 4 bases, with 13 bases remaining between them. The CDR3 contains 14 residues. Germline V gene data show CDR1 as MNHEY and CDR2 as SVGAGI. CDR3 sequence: CASSSQLGSYGYTF. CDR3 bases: TGTGCCAGCAGTTCGCAACTTGGGAGCTATGGCTACACCTTC.

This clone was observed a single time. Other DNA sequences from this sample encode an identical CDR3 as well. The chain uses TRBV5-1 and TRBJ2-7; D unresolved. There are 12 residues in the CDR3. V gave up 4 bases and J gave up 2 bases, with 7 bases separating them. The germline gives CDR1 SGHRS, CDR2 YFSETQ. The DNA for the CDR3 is TGCGCCAGCAGCCTAGGAACCTACGAGCAGTACTTC. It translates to CASSLGTYEQYF.

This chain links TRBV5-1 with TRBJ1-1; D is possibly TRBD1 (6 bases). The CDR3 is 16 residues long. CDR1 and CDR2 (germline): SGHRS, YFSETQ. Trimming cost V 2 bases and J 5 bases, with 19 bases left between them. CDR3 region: CASSFLKGGRRTEAFF. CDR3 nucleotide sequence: TGCGCCAGCAGCTTTTTAAAGGGGGGCAGAAGAACTGAAGCTTTCTTT.

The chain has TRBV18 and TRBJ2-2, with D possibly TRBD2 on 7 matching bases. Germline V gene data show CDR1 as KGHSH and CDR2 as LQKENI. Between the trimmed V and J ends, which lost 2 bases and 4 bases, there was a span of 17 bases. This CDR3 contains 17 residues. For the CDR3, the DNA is TGTGCCAGCTCACCATCGACCGGGGGGCCGGGCACCGGGGAGCTGTTTTTT. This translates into CASSPSTGGPGTGELFF.

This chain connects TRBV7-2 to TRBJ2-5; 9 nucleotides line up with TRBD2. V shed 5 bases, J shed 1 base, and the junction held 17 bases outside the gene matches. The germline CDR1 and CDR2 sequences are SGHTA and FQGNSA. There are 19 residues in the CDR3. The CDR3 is CASSLSPGLAGAPQETQYF. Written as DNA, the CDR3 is TGTGCCAGCAGCCTCTCCCCAGGATTAGCGGGAGCCCCCCAAGAGACCCAGTACTTC.

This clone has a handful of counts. The DNA for the CDR3 is TGTGCCAGCAGCCAAGTGGGGGACAGGGGCCAGTACGAGCAGTACTTC. This gives the protein CASSQVGDRGQYEQYF. The J gene is TRBJ2-7, the V gene TRBV5-5; TRBD1 agrees at 10 bases. The germline gives CDR1 SGHKS, CDR2 YYEKEE (reference sequence). This CDR3 contains 16 residues. V trimming: 4 bases; J trimming: 4 bases; junction bases outside the gene matches: 11.

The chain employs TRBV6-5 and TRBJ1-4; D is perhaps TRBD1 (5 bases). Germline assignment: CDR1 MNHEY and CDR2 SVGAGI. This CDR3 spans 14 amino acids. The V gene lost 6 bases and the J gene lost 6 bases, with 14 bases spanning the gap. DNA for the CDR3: TGTGCCAGCAGCCCGGTCGACAGATATGAAAAACTGTTTTTT. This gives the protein CASSPVDRYEKLFF.

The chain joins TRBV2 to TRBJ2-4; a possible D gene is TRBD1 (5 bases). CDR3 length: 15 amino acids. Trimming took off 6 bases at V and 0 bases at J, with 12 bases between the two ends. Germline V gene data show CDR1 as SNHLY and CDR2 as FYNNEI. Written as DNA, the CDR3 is TGTGCCAGCAGAACACAGGTGCTAGCCAAAAACATTCAGTACTTC. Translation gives CASRTQVLAKNIQYF.

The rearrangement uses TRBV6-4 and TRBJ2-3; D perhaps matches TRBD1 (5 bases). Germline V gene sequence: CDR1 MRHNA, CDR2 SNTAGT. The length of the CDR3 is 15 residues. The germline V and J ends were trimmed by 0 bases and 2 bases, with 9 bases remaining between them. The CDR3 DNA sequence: TGTGCCAGCAGTGACTCAATAGGGGACACAGATACGCAGTATTTT. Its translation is CASSDSIGDTDTQYF.

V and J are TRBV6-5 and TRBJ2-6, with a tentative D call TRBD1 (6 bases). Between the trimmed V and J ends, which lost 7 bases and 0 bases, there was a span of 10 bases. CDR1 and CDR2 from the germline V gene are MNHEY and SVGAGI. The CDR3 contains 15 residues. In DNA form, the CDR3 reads TGTGCCAGCATCCCACAGGGCTCTGGGGCCAACGTCCTGACTTTC. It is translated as CASIPQGSGANVLTF.

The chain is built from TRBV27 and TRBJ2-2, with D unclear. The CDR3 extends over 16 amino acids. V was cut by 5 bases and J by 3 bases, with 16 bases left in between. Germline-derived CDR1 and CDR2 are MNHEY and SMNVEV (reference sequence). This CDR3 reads CASSLLPPTDTGELFF. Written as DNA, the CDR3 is TGTGCCAGCAGTCTACTCCCGCCGACGGACACCGGGGAGCTGTTTTTT.

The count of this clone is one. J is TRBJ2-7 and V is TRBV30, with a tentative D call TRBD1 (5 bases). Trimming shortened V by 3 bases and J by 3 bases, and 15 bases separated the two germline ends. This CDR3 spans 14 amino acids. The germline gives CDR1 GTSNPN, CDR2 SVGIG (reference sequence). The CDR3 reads CAWSPPGMGYEQYF. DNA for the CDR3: TGTGCCTGGAGCCCCCCAGGGATGGGCTACGAGCAGTACTTC.

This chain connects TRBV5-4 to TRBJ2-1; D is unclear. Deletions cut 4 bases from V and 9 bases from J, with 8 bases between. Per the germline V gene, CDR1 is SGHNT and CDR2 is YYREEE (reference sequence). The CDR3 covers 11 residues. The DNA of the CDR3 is TGTGCCAGCAGCACCCAAGGTGAGCAGTTCTTC. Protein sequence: CASSTQGEQFF.

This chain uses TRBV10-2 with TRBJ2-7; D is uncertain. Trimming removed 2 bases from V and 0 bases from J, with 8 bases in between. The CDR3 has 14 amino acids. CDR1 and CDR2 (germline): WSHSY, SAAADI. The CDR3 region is CASSERVGSYEQYF. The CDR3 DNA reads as TGCGCCAGCAGTGAGAGAGTCGGCTCCTACGAGCAGTACTTC.